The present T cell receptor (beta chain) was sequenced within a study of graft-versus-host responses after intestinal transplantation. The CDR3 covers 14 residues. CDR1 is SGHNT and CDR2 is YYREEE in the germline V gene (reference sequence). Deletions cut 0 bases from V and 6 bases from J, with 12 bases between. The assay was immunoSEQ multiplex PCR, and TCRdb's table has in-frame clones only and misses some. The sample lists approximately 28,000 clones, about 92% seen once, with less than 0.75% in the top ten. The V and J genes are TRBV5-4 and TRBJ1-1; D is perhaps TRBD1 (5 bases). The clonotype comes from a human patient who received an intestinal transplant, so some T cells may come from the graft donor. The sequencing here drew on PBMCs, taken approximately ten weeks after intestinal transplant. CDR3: CASSLGAGFPEAFF. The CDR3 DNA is TGTGCCAGCAGCTTGGGAGCAGGGTTCCCTGAAGCTTTCTTT.